This T cell receptor beta chain was captured in a study of CD8+ T cells in alopecia areata. Study background: Those treated were given oral tofacitinib at 5 to 10 mg twice daily.

Study-wide results and caveats: In scalp, tofacitinib significantly decreased clonality and expanded CD8+ clones among the top 100. While patients received tofacitinib, many expanded lesional clones remained present in scalp and blood. Among patients, TCR sharing was less clear than in mice, a difference possibly due in part to HLA diversity in the patient population.

In each case, RNA was isolated and then reverse transcribed into cDNA as the sequencing template. The protocol was immunoSEQ multiplex PCR, while the TCRdb copy is restricted to in-frame clones and leaves out a portion. Here the sample spans about 150,000 clones, less than 70% being singletons. Notes on this clone: Its antigen remains unidentified.

Treatment reported: oral pan-JAK inhibitor, 5-10 mg twice daily. Germline V gene data show CDR1 as GTSNPN and CDR2 as SVGIG (reference sequence). The CDR3 sequence is 15 residues long. Trimming shortened V by 2 bases and J by 2 bases, and 13 bases separated the two germline ends. This chain links TRBV30 with TRBJ1-3; maybe TRBD1 (5 bases). Source: CD4+ T cells sorted from blood, taken at week 4, from a patient treated with tofacitinib. The source of this sequence is a human donor with alopecia areata. For the CDR3, the DNA is TGTGCCTGGAGTCCCGCGCAGGGCGCTGGAAACACCATATATTTT. This codes for CAWSPAQGAGNTIYF.